This entry features one TCR beta chain sequence. Its antigen remains unknown. This specimen belongs to a study of cytotoxic CD8 clonotypes in ibrutinib-treated CLL. Study details: The subjects consisted of approximately ten relapsed/refractory and over 14 treatment-naive individuals, with around 17 IGHV unmutated. Outcomes included approximately 24 partial and 2 complete responses; after median approximately six years, around 15 stayed remitted and 12 progressed. Across samples, productive templates numbered about 240,000 and productive rearrangements reached 80,000 to 100,000 on average.

Study conclusions and caveats: Baseline clonality, above age-matched healthy donor levels, tracked circulating CD8+ T-cell counts.

Clones were sequenced by immunoSEQ multiplex PCR, and TCRdb holds only the in-frame ones, with some missing. Altogether hundreds of thousands of clones are present, roughly 70% being singletons, with the ten largest covering 15%. The clonotype originates from a human donor with chronic lymphocytic leukemia. Material: PBMCs, obtained after 24 months of ibrutinib treatment.

The CDR3 region has the DNA TGTGCCAGCAGTCCCTTTGCTGAAGCTTTCTTT. Amino acid sequence: CASSPFAEAFF. The rearrangement uses TRBV2 and TRBJ1-1; unclear D gene. V was shortened by 5 bases and J by 6 bases, with 7 bases between the two germline ends. The germline CDR1 and CDR2 sequences are SNHLY and FYNNEI. This CDR3 has 11 residues.